These 7 T cell receptor beta chains came from one sample sequenced in a study of OX40 agonist ivuxolimab in advanced cancers. Profiling relied on immunoSEQ multiplex PCR, and the TCRdb table lists in-frame clones only, not all of them. The sample lists about 46,000 clones, 70% to 90% occurring once. This material consisted of CD4+ or CD8+ T cells sorted from blood, taken in a trial of the OX40 agonist ivuxolimab. The origin of the receptors is an adult with an advanced solid tumor such as melanoma, head and neck, liver or kidney cancer.

CDR3 nucleotides: TGTGCCAGCAGCTTAGGGGGGACCCTCACAGATACGCAGTATTTT. Protein: CASSLGGTLTDTQYF. The chain carries TRBV7-9 and TRBJ2-3; perhaps D is TRBD1 or TRBD2 (5 bases each). CDR3 length equals 15 residues. CDR1 SEHNR and CDR2 FQNEAQ come from the germline V gene (reference sequence). The V and J ends lost 1 base and 2 bases respectively, with 10 bases between them.

The chain has TRBV28 and TRBJ2-2, with 9 bases that match TRBD1. The CDR3 has 17 amino acids. The V and J ends lost 3 bases and 6 bases, in that order; junction bases with no gene match: 11. From germline, CDR1 is MDHEN and CDR2 SYDVKM. The CDR3 DNA is TGTGCCAGCAGTTTTACCCCCGGGACAGGGTTGGCCGGGGAGCTGTTTTTT. Its translation is CASSFTPGTGLAGELFF.

The chain recombines TRBV29-1 with TRBJ2-7; D gene uncertain. V was cut by 4 bases and J by 0 bases, with 7 bases left in between. This CDR3 is 12 amino acids long. Per the germline V gene, CDR1 is SQVTM and CDR2 is ANQGSEA. The CDR3 sequence is CSVAESSYEQYF. In DNA form, the CDR3 reads TGCAGCGTTGCCGAAAGCTCCTACGAGCAGTACTTC.

The rearrangement links TRBV2 to TRBJ1-5; perhaps TRBD1 as D (5 bases). Germline CDR1 reads SNHLY; CDR2 reads FYNNEI. The V gene lost 4 bases and the J gene lost 3 bases, with 16 bases spanning the gap. The CDR3 is 16 amino acids. The chain's CDR3 is CASSGDYTPDNQPQHF. The CDR3 DNA sequence: TGTGCCAGCAGTGGGGACTACACCCCCGACAATCAGCCCCAGCATTTT.

The chain has TRBV29-1 and TRBJ2-7; D may be TRBD1 (7 bases). The V gene's germline CDR1 is SQVTM and CDR2 ANQGSEA. The V and J ends lost 3 bases and 2 bases respectively, with 20 bases between them. The CDR3 runs 16 residues. The CDR3 is CSVDDTAQGGTYEQYF. For the CDR3, the DNA is TGCAGCGTTGATGATACCGCGCAGGGGGGAACCTACGAGCAGTACTTC.

This chain connects TRBV2 to TRBJ1-5; perhaps TRBD1 as D (5 bases). V was pared by 3 bases and J by 0 bases, with 6 bases between. The CDR3 spans 14 residues. Germline V gene lookup returns CDR1 SNHLY and CDR2 FYNNEI. CDR3 in amino acids: CASSDRVSNQPQHF. The CDR3 region has the DNA TGTGCCAGCAGTGACAGGGTTAGCAATCAGCCCCAGCATTTT.

The chain employs TRBV28 and TRBJ2-7, with D possibly matching TRBD2 (6 bases). Looked up from germline, CDR1 is MDHEN and CDR2 is SYDVKM. This CDR3 contains 11 residues. V was cut by 0 bases and J by 9 bases, with 6 bases left in between. The CDR3 DNA follows: TGTGCCAGCAGTTTATGGCGGGGGCAGTACTTC. Translation: CASSLWRGQYF.